This T cell receptor beta chain was recovered during a study of CD8+CD57+ T cells in acquired aplastic anemia. At the level of the study: DNA per sorted CD4+ or CD8+ sample ranged 0.2 to 27.4 ug, averaging 3.2 ug. General observations from the study: Patients had twenty-nine CD8+ CDR3 sequences in common with controls (the shared set).

Germline-derived CDR1 and CDR2 are SGHTA and FQGTGA. This CDR3 is 14 amino acids long. In the case of this clonotype: Its antigen is currently unknown. One end of the junction is discordant with germline, which a read error may explain.

Using genomic DNA as the template, TCR beta VDJ and CDR3 profiling was carried out. MiXCR, applied by TCRdb to the reads, yields one record per CDR3 protein. The sample consists of about 260,000 distinct CDR3 sequences, roughly 80% of them appearing once. Sequenced patients had shown CD8+CD57+ cell expansion by flow cytometry. There were no patients without severe acquired aplastic anemia. The receptor's source is a human donor with aplastic anemia. The chain combines TRBV7-3 with TRBJ2-3; D remains unclear. Sequencing was carried out using sorted CD4+, CD8+, or CD8+CD57+ T cells (not recorded which) from PBMCs. CDR3 in amino acids: CASSHGVGRNAHSF. The CDR3 bases are TGTGCCAGCAGTCACGGAGTAGGCAGAAATGCGCACTCCTTT.